What follows are 5 T cell receptor beta chains derived from one specimen sequenced in a study of blood T cell repertoires in COVID-19. The data were produced by immunoSEQ multiplex PCR, yet TCRdb's version contains in-frame clones alone and is incomplete. The repertoire holds 270,000 or so clones, with 85% to 90% as singletons. Sequencing used PBMCs or T cells enriched from blood (not recorded which). These receptors were collected from a woman aged 30 to 39 with acute COVID-19.

As for this clone: Other nucleotide sequences from this sample produce the same CDR3. V usage is TRBV2 and J usage is TRBJ1-5; D unclear. The germline V and J ends were trimmed by 2 bases and 2 bases, with 7 bases remaining between them. Germline-derived CDR1 and CDR2 are SNHLY and FYNNEI. The CDR3 is made up of 14 amino acids. The CDR3 loop reads CASSEREGNQPQHF. CDR3 coding DNA: TGTGCCAGCAGTGAAAGGGAGGGCAATCAGCCCCAGCATTTT. The entire variable domain, with the rest obtained from reference TRBV2 and TRBJ1-5, is as follows: EPEVTQTPSHQVTQMGQEVILRCVPISNHLYFYWYRQILGQKVEFLVSFYNNEISEKSEIFDDQFSVERPDGSNFTLKIRSTKLEDSAMYFCASSEREGNQPQHFGDGTRLSIL.

CDR3 loop: CASSVESESYGYTF. DNA of the CDR3: TGTGCCAGCAGCGTAGAGTCCGAGAGCTATGGCTACACCTTC. This chain connects TRBV9 to TRBJ1-2; D gene uncertain. The CDR3 is 14 amino acids. The V end was cut by 0 bases, the J end by 4 bases, with 10 bases between. Germline loops: CDR1 SGDLS, CDR2 YYNGEE.

This clone has just one count. This sequence joins TRBV5-4 and TRBJ2-2; D unclear. The CDR3 spans 15 residues. Germline assignment: CDR1 SGHNT and CDR2 YYREEE (reference sequence). V was shortened by 2 bases and J by 1 base, with 9 bases between the two germline ends. The CDR3 DNA reads as TGTGCCAGCAGCTTAAGTAGTCAGAACACCGGGGAGCTGTTTTTT. This encodes CASSLSSQNTGELFF.

The table lists this clone with a count of one. The V and J genes are TRBV5-4 and TRBJ2-1, with 9 nucleotides matching TRBD2. The germline CDR1 and CDR2 sequences are SGHNT and YYREEE (reference sequence). The CDR3 length is 15 residues. The V and J ends lost 0 bases and 7 bases, in that order; junction bases with no gene match: 5. The CDR3 DNA sequence: TGTGCCAGCAGCTTGGTGGTTAGCGGGAGAAATGAGCAGTTCTTC. Its protein product is CASSLVVSGRNEQFF.

The chain employs TRBV3-1 (or the pseudogene TRBV3-2) and TRBJ2-3; D may be TRBD2 (6 bases). Looked up from germline, CDR1 is LGHDT and CDR2 is YNNKEL (reference sequence). V was clipped by 3 bases and J by 2 bases, with 15 bases between them. The CDR3 runs to 16 residues. Written as DNA, the CDR3 is TGTGCCAGCAGCCAGGGTAGCGGAGCCCTCACAGATACGCAGTATTTT. This encodes CASSQGSGALTDTQYF.